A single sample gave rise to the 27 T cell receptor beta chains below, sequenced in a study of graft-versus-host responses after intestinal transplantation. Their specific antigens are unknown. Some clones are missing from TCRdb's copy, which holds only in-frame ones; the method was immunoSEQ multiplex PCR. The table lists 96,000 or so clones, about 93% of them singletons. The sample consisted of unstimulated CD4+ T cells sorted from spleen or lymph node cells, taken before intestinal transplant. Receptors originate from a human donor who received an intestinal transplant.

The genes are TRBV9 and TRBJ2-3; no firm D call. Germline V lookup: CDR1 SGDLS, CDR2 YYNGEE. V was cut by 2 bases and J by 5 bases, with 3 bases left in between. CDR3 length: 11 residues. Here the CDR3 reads CASSVRDTQYF. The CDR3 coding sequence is TGTGCCAGCAGCGTCAGAGATACGCAGTATTTT.

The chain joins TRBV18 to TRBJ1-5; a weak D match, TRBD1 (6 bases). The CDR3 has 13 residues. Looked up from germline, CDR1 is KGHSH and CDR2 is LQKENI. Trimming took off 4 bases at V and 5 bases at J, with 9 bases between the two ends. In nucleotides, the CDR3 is TGTGCCAGCTCACGGACAGTTGATCAGCCCCAGCATTTT. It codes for CASSRTVDQPQHF.

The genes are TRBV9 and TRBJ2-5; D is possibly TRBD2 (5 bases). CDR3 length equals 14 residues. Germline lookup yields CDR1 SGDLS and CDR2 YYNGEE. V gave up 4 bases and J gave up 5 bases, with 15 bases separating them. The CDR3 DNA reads TGTGCCAGCAGCCTAGGACTTACTTGGGAGACCCAGTACTTC. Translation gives CASSLGLTWETQYF.

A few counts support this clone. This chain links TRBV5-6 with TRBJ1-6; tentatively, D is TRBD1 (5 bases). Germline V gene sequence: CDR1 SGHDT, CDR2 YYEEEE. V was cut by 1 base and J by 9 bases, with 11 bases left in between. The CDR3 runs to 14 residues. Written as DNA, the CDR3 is TGTGCCAGCAGCTTGTGGAAGGGGATTTCACCCCTCCACTTT. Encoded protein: CASSLWKGISPLHF.

The CDR3 region is CASSQDRPGRPTGELFF. The CDR3 DNA reads as TGCGCCAGCAGCCAAGATCGCCCCGGGAGACCCACCGGGGAGCTGTTTTTT. The chain combines TRBV4-1 with TRBJ2-2, with D perhaps TRBD2 (6 bases). Germline V gene data show CDR1 as MGHRA and CDR2 as YSYEKL. V was cut by 0 bases and J by 4 bases, with 15 bases left in between. There are 17 residues in the CDR3.

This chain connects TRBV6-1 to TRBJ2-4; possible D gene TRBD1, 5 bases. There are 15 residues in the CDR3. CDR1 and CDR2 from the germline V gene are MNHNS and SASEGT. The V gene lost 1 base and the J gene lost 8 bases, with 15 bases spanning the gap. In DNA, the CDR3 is TGTGCCAGCAGTGAAGTCGGGCAGGGTGGATACATTCAGTACTTC. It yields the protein CASSEVGQGGYIQYF.

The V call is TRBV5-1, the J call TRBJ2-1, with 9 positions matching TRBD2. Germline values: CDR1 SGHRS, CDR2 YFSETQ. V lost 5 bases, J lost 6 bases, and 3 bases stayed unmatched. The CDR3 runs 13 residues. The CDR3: CASRIAGVNEQFF. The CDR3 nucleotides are TGCGCCAGCAGAATAGCGGGAGTCAATGAGCAGTTCTTC.

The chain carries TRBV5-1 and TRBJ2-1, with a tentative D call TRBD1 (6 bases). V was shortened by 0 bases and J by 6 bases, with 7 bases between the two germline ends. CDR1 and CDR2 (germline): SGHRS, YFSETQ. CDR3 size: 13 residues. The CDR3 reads CASSLVGGNEQFF. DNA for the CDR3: TGCGCCAGCAGCTTGGTAGGGGGCAATGAGCAGTTCTTC.

The CDR3 spells CASSIVASGSLRKRTQYF. The CDR3 region has the DNA TGTGCCAGTAGTATAGTAGCTAGCGGGAGTCTGAGAAAACGTACGCAGTATTTT. The chain employs TRBV19 and TRBJ2-3, with 10 bases identical to TRBD2. V lost 1 base and J lost 8; bases outside the gene matches: 15. Looked up from germline, CDR1 is LNHDA and CDR2 is SQIVND (reference sequence). This CDR3 has 18 amino acids.

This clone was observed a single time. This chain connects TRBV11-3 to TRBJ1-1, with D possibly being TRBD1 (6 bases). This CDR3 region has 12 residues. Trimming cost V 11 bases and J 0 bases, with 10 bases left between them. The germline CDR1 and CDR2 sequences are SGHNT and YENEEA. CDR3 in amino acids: CASGDMNTEAFF. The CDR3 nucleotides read TGTGCCTCAGGGGACATGAACACTGAAGCTTTCTTT.

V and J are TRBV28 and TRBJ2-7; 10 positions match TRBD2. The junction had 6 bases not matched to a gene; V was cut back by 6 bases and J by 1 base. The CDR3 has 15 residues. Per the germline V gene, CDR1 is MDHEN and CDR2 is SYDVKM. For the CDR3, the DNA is TGTGCCAGCAGCGCTAGCGGGAGACGGTCCTACGAGCAGTACTTC. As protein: CASSASGRRSYEQYF.

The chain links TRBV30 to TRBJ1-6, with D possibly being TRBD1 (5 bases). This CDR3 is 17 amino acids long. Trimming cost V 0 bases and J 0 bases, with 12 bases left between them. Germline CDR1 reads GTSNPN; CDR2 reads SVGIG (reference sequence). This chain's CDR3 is CAWSVDRISSYNSPLHF. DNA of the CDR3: TGTGCCTGGAGTGTAGACAGAATAAGCTCCTATAATTCACCCCTCCACTTT.

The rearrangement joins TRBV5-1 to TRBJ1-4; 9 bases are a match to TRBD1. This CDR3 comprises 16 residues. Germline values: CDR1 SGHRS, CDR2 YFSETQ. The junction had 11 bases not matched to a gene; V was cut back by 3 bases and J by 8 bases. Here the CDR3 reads CASSSGPGTGHEKLFF. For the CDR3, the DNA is TGCGCCAGCAGCTCCGGACCAGGGACAGGGCACGAAAAACTGTTTTTT.

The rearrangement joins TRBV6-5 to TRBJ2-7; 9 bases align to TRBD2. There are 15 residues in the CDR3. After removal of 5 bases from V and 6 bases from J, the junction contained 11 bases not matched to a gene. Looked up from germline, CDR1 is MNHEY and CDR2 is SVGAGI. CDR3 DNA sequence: TGTGCCAGCAGTAGAAGGGGGGGACTAGCTATCGAGCAGTACTTC. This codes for CASSRRGGLAIEQYF.

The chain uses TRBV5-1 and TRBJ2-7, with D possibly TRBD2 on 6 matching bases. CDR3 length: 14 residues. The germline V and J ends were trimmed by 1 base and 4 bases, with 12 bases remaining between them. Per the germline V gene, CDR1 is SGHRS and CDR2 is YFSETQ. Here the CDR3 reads CASSLRVGGYEQYF. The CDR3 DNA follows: TGCGCCAGCAGCTTGCGGGTGGGAGGATACGAGCAGTACTTC. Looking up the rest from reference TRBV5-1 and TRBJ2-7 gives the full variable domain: KAGVTQTPRYLIKTRGQQVTLSCSPISGHRSVSWYQQTPGQGLQFLFEYFSETQRNKGNFPGRFSGRQFSNSRSEMNVSTLELGDSALYLCASSLRVGGYEQYFGPGTRLTVT.

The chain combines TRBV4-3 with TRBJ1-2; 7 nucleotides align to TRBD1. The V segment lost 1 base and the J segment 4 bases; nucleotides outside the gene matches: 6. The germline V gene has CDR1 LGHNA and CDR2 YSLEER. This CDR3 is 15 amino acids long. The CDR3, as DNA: TGCGCCAGCAGCCAAGCAGGAGGGGGCGGCTATGGCTACACCTTC. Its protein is CASSQAGGGGYGYTF.

For the CDR3, the DNA is TGCGCCAGCAGCCAAGGTACAGTAATGAACACTGAAGCTTTCTTT. As protein: CASSQGTVMNTEAFF. V is TRBV4-3 and J is TRBJ1-1; no reliable D call. V lost 1 base, J lost 0 bases, and 9 bases lay in between. The CDR3 is 15 residues long. Germline V gene sequence: CDR1 LGHNA, CDR2 YSLEER.

The CDR3 is CASIRTSGDYEQYF. The CDR3, as DNA: TGTGCCAGCATCCGGACTAGCGGGGACTACGAGCAGTACTTC. The gene calls are TRBV6-1 and TRBJ2-7; 12 nucleotides align to TRBD2. V lost 7 bases and J lost 3; bases outside the gene matches: 4. CDR1 and CDR2 from the germline V gene are MNHNS and SASEGT. The CDR3 loop spans 14 amino acids.

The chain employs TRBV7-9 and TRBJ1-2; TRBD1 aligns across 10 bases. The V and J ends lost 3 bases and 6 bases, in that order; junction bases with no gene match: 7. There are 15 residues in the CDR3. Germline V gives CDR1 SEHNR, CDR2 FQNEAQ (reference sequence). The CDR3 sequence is CASSFRRDRGDGYTF. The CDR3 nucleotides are TGTGCCAGCAGCTTTCGTAGGGACAGGGGTGATGGCTACACCTTC.

DNA for the CDR3: TGCGCCAGCAGCCAAGATTTAAGACAGTCGACAGATACGCAGTATTTT. Translating it yields CASSQDLRQSTDTQYF. This rearrangement joins TRBV4-3 to TRBJ2-3, with D possibly TRBD1 on 5 matching bases. CDR3 size: 16 residues. Germline V lookup: CDR1 LGHNA, CDR2 YSLEER. V dropped 0 bases and J dropped 3 bases, with 13 bases sitting between them.

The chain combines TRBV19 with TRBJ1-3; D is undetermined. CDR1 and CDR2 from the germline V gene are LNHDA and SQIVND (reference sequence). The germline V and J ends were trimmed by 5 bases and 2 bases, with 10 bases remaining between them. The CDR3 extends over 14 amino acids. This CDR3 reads CASSGLNTGNTIYF. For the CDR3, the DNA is TGTGCCAGTAGTGGGCTTAATACTGGAAACACCATATATTTT.

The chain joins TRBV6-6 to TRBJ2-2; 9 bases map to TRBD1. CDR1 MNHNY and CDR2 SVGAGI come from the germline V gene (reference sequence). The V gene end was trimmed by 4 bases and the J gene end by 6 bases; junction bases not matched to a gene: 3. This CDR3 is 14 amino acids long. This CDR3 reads CASSSQGAPGELFF. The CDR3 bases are TGTGCCAGCAGTTCACAGGGGGCGCCCGGGGAGCTGTTTTTT.

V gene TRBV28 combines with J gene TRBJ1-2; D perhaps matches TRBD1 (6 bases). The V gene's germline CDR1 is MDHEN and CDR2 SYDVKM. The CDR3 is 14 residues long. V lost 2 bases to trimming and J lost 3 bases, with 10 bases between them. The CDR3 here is CASSLQGIYYGYTF. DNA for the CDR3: TGTGCCAGCAGTTTACAGGGGATTTACTATGGCTACACCTTC.

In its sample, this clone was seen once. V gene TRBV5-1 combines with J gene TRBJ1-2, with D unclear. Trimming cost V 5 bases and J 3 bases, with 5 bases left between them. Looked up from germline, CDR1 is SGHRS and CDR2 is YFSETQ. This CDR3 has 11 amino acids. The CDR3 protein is CASSRDYGYTF. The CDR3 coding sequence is TGCGCCAGCAGTCGGGACTATGGCTACACCTTC.

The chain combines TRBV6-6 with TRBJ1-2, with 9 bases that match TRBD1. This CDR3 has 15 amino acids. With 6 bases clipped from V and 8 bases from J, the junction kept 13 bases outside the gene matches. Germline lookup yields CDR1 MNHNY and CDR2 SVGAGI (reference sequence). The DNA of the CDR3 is TGTGCCAGCAGCTTCCCCGGGACAGGGAATTACGGCTACACCTTC. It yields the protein CASSFPGTGNYGYTF.

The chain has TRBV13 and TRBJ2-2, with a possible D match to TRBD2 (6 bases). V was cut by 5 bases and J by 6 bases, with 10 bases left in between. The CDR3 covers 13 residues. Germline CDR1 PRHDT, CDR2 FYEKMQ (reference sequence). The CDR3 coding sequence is TGTGCCAGCAGCGGGAGGACTGCCGGGGAGCTGTTTTTT. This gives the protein CASSGRTAGELFF.

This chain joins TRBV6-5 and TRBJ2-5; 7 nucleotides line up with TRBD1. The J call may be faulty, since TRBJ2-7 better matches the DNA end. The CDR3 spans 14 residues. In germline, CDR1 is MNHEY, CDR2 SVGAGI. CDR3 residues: CASSPGQINYEQYF. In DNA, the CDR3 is TGTGCCAGCAGTCCGGGACAGATAAACTACGAGCAGTACTTC.